This passage covers 15 T cell receptor beta chains from one sample sequenced in a study of beta chain features in type 1 diabetes. Study results and limitations: Moderate yet significant TCRB CDR3 shortening was seen in Type 1 diabetes patients in all four CD4+ subsets.

Their target antigens are unknown. Reverse transcribing all isolated RNA meant expressed TCRB transcripts were sequenced. Clones were read by immunoSEQ multiplex PCR, and TCRdb kept only the in-frame ones, dropping some. The sample includes under 250,000 clones, more than 11% of them seen just once. The source material was naive CD4+ T cells from blood. Receptors originate from a young man with type 1 diabetes.

This clone was seen a handful of times. The chain uses TRBV23-1 and TRBJ2-7, with D perhaps matching TRBD1 (6 bases). TRBV23-1 is an ORF; its function is uncertain. The CDR3 length is 14 residues. V gave up 3 bases and J gave up 5 bases, with 14 bases separating them. The CDR3 protein is CASSQPGTIHEQYF. The CDR3 nucleotides are TGCGCCAGCAGTCAGCCTGGGACAATCCACGAGCAGTACTTC.

This clone came up a few times. The CDR3 is CASSRDYQTDTQYF. For the CDR3, the DNA is TGCGCCAGCAGCCGGGACTACCAGACAGATACGCAGTATTTT. V usage is TRBV5-1 and J usage is TRBJ2-3; TRBD2 matches at 7 bases. Per the germline V gene, CDR1 is SGHRS and CDR2 is YFSETQ. This CDR3 is built from 14 residues. The V gene end was trimmed by 4 bases and the J gene end by 3 bases; junction bases not matched to a gene: 5.

The CDR3 sequence is CSARHYNEQFF. The CDR3 coding sequence is TGCAGTGCTAGACATTACAATGAGCAGTTCTTC. The chain uses TRBV20-1 and TRBJ2-1, with D unresolved. The germline V gene encodes CDR1 DFQATT and CDR2 SNEGSKA (reference sequence). The V and J ends lost 2 bases and 4 bases respectively, with 3 bases between them. The CDR3 has 11 amino acids.

This chain uses TRBV11-3 with TRBJ2-3, with D perhaps TRBD2 (5 bases). Trimming stripped 5 bases from V and 0 bases from J, with 18 bases between. The germline V gene encodes CDR1 SGHNT and CDR2 YENEEA. The CDR3 extends over 17 amino acids. Here the CDR3 reads CASSLAYQTTSTDTQYF. CDR3 bases: TGTGCCAGCAGCCTGGCGTATCAGACTACTAGCACAGATACGCAGTATTTT.

There are a few counts of this clone. V gene TRBV6-5 combines with J gene TRBJ1-6; D gene unclear. Germline V gives CDR1 MNHEY, CDR2 SVGAGI. The CDR3 contains 14 residues. Trimming shortened V by 2 bases and J by 6 bases, and 8 bases separated the two germline ends. As DNA, the CDR3 is TGTGCCAGCAGTTACGCCCGGGGTAATTCACCCCTCCACTTT. Protein product: CASSYARGNSPLHF.

This clone appeared a few times. This rearrangement joins TRBV4-3 to TRBJ1-5; no reliable D call. Trimming cost V 0 bases and J 3 bases, with 9 bases left between them. CDR3 size: 15 residues. Germline V gene sequence: CDR1 LGHNA, CDR2 YSLEER. This CDR3 is CASSQEPEDNQPQHF. The DNA for the CDR3 is TGCGCCAGCAGCCAAGAACCAGAGGACAATCAGCCCCAGCATTTT.

V usage is TRBV25-1 and J usage is TRBJ2-1, with 7 bases matching TRBD2. CDR3 length: 15 residues. Germline CDR1 and CDR2: MGHDK and SYGVNS. V lost 8 bases to trimming and J lost 0 bases; unmatched junction nucleotides: 7. The CDR3 nucleotides are TGTGCCAGCCACAAGGGCGGGAGCTCCTACAATGAGCAGTTCTTC. Amino acids: CASHKGGSSYNEQFF.

The V gene is TRBV19, the J gene TRBJ2-7; D gene ambiguous. The CDR3 covers 14 residues. Trimming removed 6 bases at V and 5 bases at J, with 17 bases between. Germline assignment: CDR1 LNHDA and CDR2 SQIVND (reference sequence). The CDR3 sequence: CASSEVRHGHEQYF. CDR3 coding DNA: TGTGCCAGTAGCGAAGTAAGACACGGCCACGAGCAGTACTTC.

The V and J genes are TRBV7-9 and TRBJ2-7; 8 bases are shared with TRBD2. This CDR3 contains 17 residues. Germline CDR1 SEHNR, CDR2 FQNEAQ (reference sequence). Unmatched junction bases numbered 16, after V lost 5 bases and J lost 4 bases. The DNA for the CDR3 is TGTGCCAGCAGCCCCCAAGGAGGTAGCGGGGACTTATACGAGCAGTACTTC. Translation: CASSPQGGSGDLYEQYF.

CDR3 loop: CASSSLGPPGIQYF. The CDR3 nucleotides are TGTGCCAGCAGCTCATTGGGGCCCCCGGGCATTCAGTACTTC. The chain joins TRBV7-2 to TRBJ2-4; D is perhaps TRBD1 (5 bases). This CDR3 region has 14 residues. Germline CDR1 SGHTA, CDR2 FQGNSA. Trimming shortened V by 4 bases and J by 9 bases, and 16 bases separated the two germline ends.

This clone has more than one count but fewer than ten. This rearrangement joins TRBV4-1 to TRBJ1-1; D is unresolved. The CDR3 covers 17 residues. The ends were cut back, 2 bases at V and 3 bases at J, with 19 bases in the middle. CDR1 is MGHRA, CDR2 YSYEKL, per germline. CDR3 residues: CASSQPLRLGRHTEAFF. The CDR3 DNA reads TGCGCCAGCAGCCAACCCCTTCGCCTCGGGAGACACACTGAAGCTTTCTTT.

This rearrangement joins TRBV6-1 to TRBJ1-1, with D unresolved. CDR1 and CDR2 from the germline V gene are MNHNS and SASEGT. V was cut by 6 bases and J by 3 bases, with 11 bases left in between. The CDR3 spans 13 residues. CDR3 DNA sequence: TGTGCCAGCAGCGAGCGGCTGGACACTGAAGCTTTCTTT. This codes for CASSERLDTEAFF.

This clone turned up a few times. This chain connects TRBV28 to TRBJ2-3; D perhaps matches TRBD2 (5 bases). Trimming shortened V by 5 bases and J by 1 base, and 13 bases separated the two germline ends. CDR1 and CDR2 (germline): MDHEN, SYDVKM. The CDR3 is made up of 15 amino acids. CDR3 protein: CASSPPQRRTDTQYF. The CDR3 DNA sequence: TGTGCCAGCAGTCCGCCCCAGCGGCGCACAGATACGCAGTATTTT.

The rearrangement links TRBV2 to TRBJ1-1; tentatively, D is TRBD1 (5 bases). V was trimmed by 6 bases and J by 4 bases, leaving 9 bases between them. This CDR3 region has 12 residues. Germline CDR1 SNHLY, CDR2 FYNNEI. The CDR3 is CASRRDGTEAFF. Written as DNA, the CDR3 is TGTGCCAGCAGGCGGGACGGCACTGAAGCTTTCTTT.

The CDR3 region has the DNA TGTGCCATCAGTGAAGGGGGCCGAGAGCAGTACTTC. Translating it yields CAISEGGREQYF. J is TRBJ2-7 and V is TRBV10-3, with TRBD1 matching 7 bases. There are 12 residues in the CDR3. With V trimmed by 3 bases and J by 7 bases, 3 bases remained unmatched. Germline CDR1 ENHRY, CDR2 SYGVKD.